Each of the 20 T cell receptor beta chains below was sequenced from the same sample in a study of blood T cell repertoires in COVID-19. Clones were sequenced by immunoSEQ multiplex PCR, and TCRdb holds only the in-frame ones, with some missing. Here the sample spans under 200,000 clones, 70% to 85% being singletons. Sequenced input: PBMCs or T cells enriched from blood (not recorded which). These receptors were collected from a woman aged 70-85 years in a cohort exposed to, infected with or recovered from COVID-19 (not recorded which).

The V gene is TRBV11-3, the J gene TRBJ2-7; 8 bases line up with TRBD1. After removal of 5 bases from V and 5 bases from J, the junction contained 5 bases not matched to a gene. This CDR3 has 13 amino acids. Germline V gene sequence: CDR1 SGHNT, CDR2 YENEEA. The CDR3 reads CASSTGQGNEQYF. The CDR3 region has the DNA TGTGCCAGCAGCACTGGACAGGGAAACGAGCAGTACTTC.

The rearrangement uses TRBV6-5 and TRBJ2-5; tentatively, D is TRBD1 (7 bases). The CDR3 covers 15 residues. Germline CDR1 MNHEY, CDR2 SVGAGI. The V end lost 6 bases, the J end lost 4 bases, and 18 bases lay between the germline ends. In nucleotides, the CDR3 is TGTGCCAGCAGACTCTCCGGGACAGCGGGAGAGACCCAGTACTTC. Translation: CASRLSGTAGETQYF.

This clone has more than one count but fewer than ten. The V and J genes are TRBV28 and TRBJ2-7, with D possibly matching TRBD2 (6 bases). Germline V gene sequence: CDR1 MDHEN, CDR2 SYDVKM. The CDR3 has 13 amino acids. V was shortened by 6 bases and J by 2 bases, with 11 bases between the two germline ends. In nucleotides, the CDR3 is TGTGCCAGCAGCAGGACTACCCCCTACGAGCAGTACTTC. It encodes CASSRTTPYEQYF.

The CDR3 region has the DNA TGTGCCAGCAGTTTACCCTATTCAAACCGCACCTTGATAGCCAAAAACATTCAGTACTTC. Amino acids: CASSLPYSNRTLIAKNIQYF. V and J are TRBV27 and TRBJ2-4; D is uncertain. The CDR3 contains 20 residues. The V and J ends lost 2 bases and 0 bases respectively, with 23 bases between them. CDR1 MNHEY and CDR2 SMNVEV come from the germline V gene (reference sequence).

A single count supports this clone. The chain carries TRBV3-1 (or the pseudogene TRBV3-2) and TRBJ2-2; possible D gene TRBD2, 5 bases. The CDR3 spans 13 residues. Germline V gene data show CDR1 as LGHDT and CDR2 as YNNKEL (reference sequence). The V end lost 4 bases, the J end lost 6 bases, and 9 bases lay between the germline ends. Here the CDR3 DNA reads TGTGCCAGCAGCCGCCTGGAGGCCGGGGAGCTGTTTTTT. Amino acids: CASSRLEAGELFF.

The gene calls are TRBV7-3 and TRBJ1-6; D uncertain. V dropped 2 bases and J dropped 7 bases, with 12 bases sitting between them. This CDR3 region has 15 residues. Germline values: CDR1 SGHTA, CDR2 FQGTGA. The CDR3 nucleotides read TGTGCCAGCAGCTTATCGGGTCCAAGGAATTCACCCCTCCACTTT. This translates into CASSLSGPRNSPLHF.

V and J are TRBV6-6 and TRBJ2-3, with D uncertain. V was cut by 0 bases and J by 4 bases, with 5 bases left in between. This CDR3 has 13 amino acids. CDR1 and CDR2 from the germline V gene are MNHNY and SVGAGI (reference sequence). The CDR3 region is CASSYSSADTQYF. CDR3 in DNA: TGTGCCAGCAGTTACTCGTCTGCAGATACGCAGTATTTT.

The rearrangement uses TRBV5-3 and TRBJ1-5; 7 positions agree with TRBD1. TRBV5-3 is sorted into the ORF group, with uncertain function. Trimming took 4 bases from V and 1 from J; bases not matched to a gene: 14. CDR3 length: 18 residues. The CDR3 protein is CARSTYHLTTGSNQPQHF. In DNA form, the CDR3 reads TGTGCCAGAAGCACCTACCACCTTACGACAGGGAGCAATCAGCCCCAGCATTTT.

The rearrangement joins TRBV4-3 to TRBJ1-5; TRBD1 matches 8 bases. After removal of 5 bases from V and 7 bases from J, the junction contained 7 bases not matched to a gene. Germline CDR1 is LGHNA and CDR2 is YSLEER. The CDR3 extends over 14 amino acids. CDR3 DNA: TGCGCCAGCAGCATTGGACAGGGAGAACAGCCCCAGCATTTT. This encodes CASSIGQGEQPQHF.

The gene calls are TRBV6-5 and TRBJ1-5, with 7 positions matching TRBD1. CDR1 and CDR2 (germline): MNHEY, SVGAGI. There are 13 residues in the CDR3. V lost 5 bases to trimming and J lost 6 bases; unmatched junction nucleotides: 4. The CDR3 loop is CASSQGVFQPQHF. The DNA of the CDR3 is TGTGCCAGCAGTCAGGGGGTGTTTCAGCCCCAGCATTTT.

The chain combines TRBV11-2 with TRBJ2-1; D may be TRBD2 (5 bases). The V end was cut by 5 bases, the J end by 15 bases, with 20 bases between. The CDR3 length is 13 residues. Germline-derived CDR1 and CDR2 are SGHAT and FQNNGV. CDR3 coding DNA: TGTGCCAGCAGCCACACGATCGGAAGGAGCGGGTTCTTC. Its translation: CASSHTIGRSGFF.

The chain recombines TRBV5-5 with TRBJ2-3; TRBD1 agrees at 8 bases. J gave up 3 bases and V 4 bases, and 7 bases lay outside the gene matches. The CDR3 loop spans 15 amino acids. Germline-derived CDR1 and CDR2 are SGHKS and YYEKEE (reference sequence). CDR3 DNA sequence: TGTGCCAGCAGCCACCAGGGGGCGAGGACAGATACGCAGTATTTT. Amino acids: CASSHQGARTDTQYF.

The chain employs TRBV6-5 and TRBJ1-1; D uncertain. The V end was cut by 2 bases, the J end by 3 bases, with 7 bases between. This CDR3 region has 13 residues. Germline assignment: CDR1 MNHEY and CDR2 SVGAGI. This CDR3 is CASSYREHTEAFF. The CDR3 nucleotides are TGTGCCAGCAGTTACAGGGAGCACACTGAAGCTTTCTTT.

The chain recombines TRBV10-3 with TRBJ1-1; TRBD1 agrees at 7 bases. V shed 8 bases, J shed 6 bases, and the junction held 12 bases outside the gene matches. CDR1 and CDR2 from the germline V gene are ENHRY and SYGVKD. The CDR3 is made up of 14 amino acids. This CDR3 is CAILRDSSTPEAFF. In DNA, the CDR3 is TGTGCCATCCTCCGGGACAGCTCAACCCCTGAAGCTTTCTTT.

With regard to this clone: A much larger clone sits a single nucleotide away, making a read error possible. Other DNA sequences from this sample encode an identical CDR3 as well. The rearrangement uses TRBV25-1 and TRBJ2-5, with D possibly TRBD1 on 7 matching bases. Per germline, CDR1 MGHDK and CDR2 SYGVNS. Deletions cut 0 bases from V and 5 bases from J, with 22 bases between. CDR3 length: 18 amino acids. The chain's CDR3 is CASSEYRGRGPGGETQYF. For the CDR3, the DNA is TGTGCCAGCAGTGAATATCGCGGGCGGGGCCCAGGGGGGGAGACCCAGTACTTC.

This clone was observed a handful of times. V usage is TRBV20-1 and J usage is TRBJ1-1; the D gene is possibly TRBD1 (5 bases). CDR3 length equals 15 residues. Trimming took off 3 bases at V and 8 bases at J, with 22 bases between the two ends. From germline, CDR1 is DFQATT and CDR2 SNEGSKA (reference sequence). The CDR3 coding sequence is TGCAGTGCTAGTCGAACGCGACAGCTTCATTCAGAAGCTTTCTTT. It codes for CSASRTRQLHSEAFF.

The sample holds a few counts of this clone. This chain links TRBV18 with TRBJ1-2; 10 bases align to TRBD1. With 6 bases clipped from V and 6 bases from J, the junction kept 19 bases outside the gene matches. In germline, CDR1 is KGHSH, CDR2 LQKENI. This CDR3 is 18 amino acids long. The CDR3 DNA follows: TGTGCCAGCTCGCGACAAACCGGGACAGGGGTTCCCGGTGATGGCTACACCTTC. Translating gives CASSRQTGTGVPGDGYTF. The whole variable domain, remainder taken from reference TRBV18 and TRBJ1-2, is NAGVMQNPRHLVRRRGQEARLRCSPMKGHSHVYWYRQLPEEGLKFMVYLQKENIIDESGMPKERFSAEFPKEGPSILRIQQVVRGDSAAYFCASSRQTGTGVPGDGYTFGSGTRLTVV.

The V and J genes are TRBV14 and TRBJ2-7, with 8 nucleotides matching TRBD2. Germline-derived CDR1 and CDR2 are SGHDN and FVKESK. The CDR3 contains 16 residues. Unmatched junction bases numbered 5, after V lost 1 base and J lost 0 bases. CDR3 amino acids: CASSQGVSGSSYEQYF. CDR3 DNA sequence: TGTGCCAGCAGCCAAGGGGTAAGCGGGAGCTCCTACGAGCAGTACTTC. The full variable domain, rest sourced from reference TRBV14 and TRBJ2-7, is EAGVTQFPSHSVIEKGQTVTLRCDPISGHDNLYWYRRVMGKEIKFLLHFVKESKQDESGMPNNRFLAERTGGTYSTLKVQPAELEDSGVYFCASSQGVSGSSYEQYFGPGTRLTVT.

This clone was detected a few times. The rearrangement joins TRBV13 to TRBJ1-1; tentative D call: TRBD1 (6 bases). Trimming left V 6 bases short and J 5 bases short, with 16 bases between. This CDR3 is built from 14 residues. The germline gives CDR1 PRHDT, CDR2 FYEKMQ (reference sequence). The CDR3 loop is CASRQRGGGTEAFF. DNA of the CDR3: TGTGCCAGCAGACAGAGAGGGGGTGGGACTGAAGCTTTCTTT.

The rearrangement links TRBV6-5 to TRBJ2-1; TRBD2 aligns across 13 bases. Losses at the gene ends were 7 bases for V and 9 bases for J; bases not matched to a gene: 6. The CDR3 contains 14 residues. Germline V gene lookup returns CDR1 MNHEY and CDR2 SVGAGI. CDR3 sequence: CASMGLAGFGEQFF. The CDR3, as DNA: TGTGCCAGCATGGGACTAGCGGGGTTTGGTGAGCAGTTCTTC.